The T cell receptor (beta chain) described here comes from a study of OX40 agonist ivuxolimab in advanced cancers. Study-wide results and caveats: The 0.1-3.0 mg/kg partial responders had among the lowest clonal expansion. Normalized expansion of T-cell clones was also low for some nonresponders.

The germline V gene encodes CDR1 SEHNR and CDR2 FQNEAQ (reference sequence). Trimming stripped 0 bases from V and 7 bases from J, with 10 bases between. This CDR3 region has 14 residues. Blood got drawn at baseline, again on cycle 4 day 1, and then on cycle 7 day 1. With respect to this clone: Its target is unknown.

Sequencing was performed with immunoSEQ multiplex PCR; in TCRdb, only in-frame clones are kept and a portion is missing. The sample contains approximately 98,000 clones, approximately 90% of which appear only once. The TCR originated in an adult with an advanced solid tumor such as melanoma, head and neck, liver or kidney cancer. The input for sequencing was CD4+ or CD8+ T cells sorted from blood, taken in a trial of the OX40 agonist ivuxolimab. This rearrangement joins TRBV7-9 to TRBJ1-5, with no clear D. The CDR3 region is CASSLAGGSQPQHF. The CDR3 nucleotides read TGTGCCAGCAGCTTAGCGGGCGGATCCCAGCCCCAGCATTTT.